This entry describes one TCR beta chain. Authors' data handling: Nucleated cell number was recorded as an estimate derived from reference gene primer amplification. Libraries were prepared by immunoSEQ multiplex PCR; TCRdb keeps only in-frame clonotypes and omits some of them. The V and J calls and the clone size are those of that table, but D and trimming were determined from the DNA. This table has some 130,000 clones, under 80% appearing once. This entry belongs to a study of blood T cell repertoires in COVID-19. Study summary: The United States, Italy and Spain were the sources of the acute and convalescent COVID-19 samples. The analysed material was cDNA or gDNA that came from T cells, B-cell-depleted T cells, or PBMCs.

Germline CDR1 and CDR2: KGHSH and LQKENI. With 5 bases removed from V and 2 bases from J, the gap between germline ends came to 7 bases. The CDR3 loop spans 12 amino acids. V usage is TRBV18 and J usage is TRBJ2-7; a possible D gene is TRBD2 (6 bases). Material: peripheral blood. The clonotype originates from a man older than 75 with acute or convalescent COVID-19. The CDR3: CASSGEAYEQYF. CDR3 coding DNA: TGTGCCAGCTCAGGGGAGGCCTACGAGCAGTACTTC.